Described below is a single TCR beta chain sequence and its context. Its matching antigen is unknown. The data are from a study of CD4+ T cells in melanoma. Findings of the study overall: CD8+ T cell, macrophage and B cell function reportedly correlated with neoantigen-specific CD4+ T cells. In melanoma, neoantigen-specific CD4+ T cells reportedly differed in differentiation state.

Clones were sequenced by immunoSEQ multiplex PCR, and TCRdb holds only the in-frame ones, with some missing. Seen here are some 110,000 clones, 92% observed once, and the top ten hold approximately 3.5%. Germline V gene data show CDR1 as MDHEN and CDR2 as SYDVKM. The length of the CDR3 is 14 residues. The germline V and J ends were trimmed by 2 bases and 5 bases, with 11 bases remaining between them. The chain joins TRBV28 to TRBJ2-3; tentative D call: TRBD2 (6 bases). The TCR was taken from a human donor with melanoma. The specimen was peripheral blood. CDR3 DNA: TGTGCCAGCAGTTTAAGCGGCGGGGTAGATACGCAGTATTTT. This gives the protein CASSLSGGVDTQYF.